Listed below are T cell receptor beta chains from one sample, sequenced in a study of blood T cell repertoires in COVID-19. Libraries were prepared by immunoSEQ multiplex PCR; TCRdb keeps only in-frame clonotypes and omits some of them. The data show more than 110,000 clones, 85% seen once. Sequencing input: peripheral blood. The receptors derive from a man aged 50-60 years with acute or convalescent COVID-19. Both conserved end residues are part of each CDR3. D genes are given only for firm matches. Only some rows state a clone size, as once, few, many or a class for expanded clones.

abundance: -
v_gene: TRBV7-8
d_gene: -
j_gene: TRBJ2-7
CDR3aa: CASSLFLGSYEQYF
CDR3nt: TGTGCCAGCAGCTTATTTCTAGGCTCCTACGAGCAGTACTTC

abundance: -
v_gene: TRBV6-5
d_gene: -
j_gene: TRBJ1-4
CDR3aa: CASSSGGYEKLFF
CDR3nt: TGTGCCAGCAGTTCTGGGGGCTATGAAAAACTGTTTTTT

abundance: -
v_gene: TRBV20-1
d_gene: TRBD1
j_gene: TRBJ1-4
CDR3aa: CSAYRDRELFF
CDR3nt: TGCAGTGCTTACCGTGACAGGGAACTGTTTTTT

abundance: -
v_gene: TRBV5-4
d_gene: -
j_gene: TRBJ1-2
CDR3aa: CASSQGTGDGYTF
CDR3nt: TGTGCCAGCAGCCAGGGAACGGGGGATGGCTACACCTTC

abundance: -
v_gene: TRBV5-6
d_gene: TRBD2
j_gene: TRBJ2-7
CDR3aa: CASSLVGTSGYEQYF
CDR3nt: TGTGCCAGCAGCTTGGTTGGGACTAGCGGTTACGAGCAGTACTTC

abundance: -
v_gene: TRBV14
d_gene: TRBD1
j_gene: TRBJ2-7
CDR3aa: CASSRQGDEQYF
CDR3nt: TGTGCCAGCAGCCGACAGGGGGACGAGCAGTACTTC

abundance: few
v_gene: TRBV7-9
d_gene: -
j_gene: TRBJ2-7
CDR3aa: CASSLGQYEQYF
CDR3nt: TGTGCCAGCAGCTTAGGCCAGTACGAGCAGTACTTC

abundance: -
v_gene: TRBV19
d_gene: -
j_gene: TRBJ1-5
CDR3aa: CASNRVNQPQHF
CDR3nt: TGTGCCAGTAACAGGGTCAATCAGCCCCAGCATTTT

abundance: -
v_gene: TRBV24-1
d_gene: -
j_gene: TRBJ1-5
CDR3aa: CATSDKARGTNSNQPQHF
CDR3nt: TGTGCCACCAGTGATAAGGCCAGGGGTACTAATAGCAATCAGCCCCAGCATTTT

abundance: -
v_gene: TRBV6-5
d_gene: -
j_gene: TRBJ1-1
CDR3aa: CASRPGGGNTEAFF
CDR3nt: TGTGCCAGCAGACCCGGGGGGGGAAACACTGAAGCTTTCTTT

abundance: -
v_gene: TRBV5-6
d_gene: TRBD2
j_gene: TRBJ2-3
CDR3aa: CASSWGLGTSGTDTQYF
CDR3nt: TGTGCCAGCAGCTGGGGGCTGGGGACTAGCGGCACAGATACGCAGTATTTT

abundance: few
v_gene: TRBV27
d_gene: -
j_gene: TRBJ1-2
CDR3aa: CASSGITGGYTF
CDR3nt: TGTGCCAGCAGCGGGATAACGGGGGGCTACACCTTC

abundance: -
v_gene: TRBV21-1
d_gene: -
j_gene: TRBJ1-6
CDR3aa: CASSKREGGGSPLHF
CDR3nt: TGTGCCAGCAGCAAAAGGGAGGGTGGGGGGTCACCCCTCCACTTT

abundance: -
v_gene: TRBV7-3
d_gene: TRBD2
j_gene: TRBJ2-2
CDR3aa: CASSLLAGENTGELFF
CDR3nt: TGTGCCAGCAGCCTCCTAGCGGGAGAGAACACCGGGGAGCTGTTTTTT

abundance: -
v_gene: TRBV10-1
d_gene: TRBD2
j_gene: TRBJ2-5
CDR3aa: CASSESASGNQETQYF
CDR3nt: TGCGCCAGCAGTGAGTCGGCTAGCGGGAACCAAGAGACCCAGTACTTC

abundance: few
v_gene: TRBV5-1
d_gene: -
j_gene: TRBJ1-3
CDR3aa: CASSLGGPPGNTIYF
CDR3nt: TGCGCCAGCAGCTTGGGGGGCCCGCCTGGAAACACCATATATTTT

abundance: -
v_gene: TRBV11-3
d_gene: TRBD2
j_gene: TRBJ2-7
CDR3aa: CASSSYSGRGSYEQYF
CDR3nt: TGTGCCAGCAGCTCATACAGCGGGAGGGGGTCCTACGAGCAGTACTTC

abundance: -
v_gene: TRBV11-2
d_gene: TRBD1
j_gene: TRBJ2-3
CDR3aa: CASSSVDRSTDTQYF
CDR3nt: TGTGCCAGCAGCTCCGTGGACAGGAGCACAGATACGCAGTATTTT

abundance: -
v_gene: TRBV6-5
d_gene: -
j_gene: TRBJ1-3
CDR3aa: CASSSTATVSGNTIYF
CDR3nt: TGTGCCAGCAGTTCGACAGCTACAGTCTCTGGAAACACCATATATTTT

abundance: -
v_gene: TRBV2
d_gene: TRBD1
j_gene: TRBJ1-2
CDR3aa: CASEPGGAYGYTF
CDR3nt: TGTGCCAGCGAACCAGGGGGCGCCTATGGCTACACCTTC

abundance: -
v_gene: TRBV5-4
d_gene: TRBD1
j_gene: TRBJ2-7
CDR3aa: CASSLAPGQGVFYEQYF
CDR3nt: TGTGCCAGCAGCTTGGCTCCGGGACAGGGGGTTTTCTACGAGCAGTACTTC

abundance: -
v_gene: TRBV12-3/TRBV12-4
d_gene: -
j_gene: TRBJ1-6
CDR3aa: CASSPGRSPLHF
CDR3nt: TGTGCCAGCAGTCCGGGTCGGTCACCCCTCCACTTT

abundance: -
v_gene: TRBV19
d_gene: -
j_gene: TRBJ1-5
CDR3aa: CASSIATEIQPQHF
CDR3nt: TGTGCCAGTAGTATAGCGACAGAGATCCAGCCCCAGCATTTT

abundance: -
v_gene: TRBV12-2
d_gene: -
j_gene: TRBJ1-4
CDR3aa: CASRLRGTGIITNEKLFF
CDR3nt: TGTGCAAGTCGCTTAAGAGGGACAGGGATAATAACTAATGAAAAACTGTTTTTT

abundance: few
v_gene: TRBV28
d_gene: TRBD1
j_gene: TRBJ2-1
CDR3aa: CASSSIIQTGNINNEQFF
CDR3nt: TGTGCCAGCAGTTCCATCATTCAGACAGGGAACATAAACAATGAGCAGTTCTTC

abundance: few
v_gene: TRBV27
d_gene: TRBD1
j_gene: TRBJ2-7
CDR3aa: CASSLGQGTYEQYF
CDR3nt: TGTGCCAGCAGTCTTGGACAGGGGACCTACGAGCAGTACTTC

abundance: -
v_gene: TRBV9
d_gene: -
j_gene: TRBJ1-6
CDR3aa: CASSPGGEGYSPLHF
CDR3nt: TGTGCCAGCAGCCCCGGGGGGGAGGGGTATTCACCCCTCCACTTT

abundance: once
v_gene: TRBV28
d_gene: -
j_gene: TRBJ2-6
CDR3aa: CASSFGGSGANVLTF
CDR3nt: TGTGCCAGCAGTTTCGGCGGTTCTGGGGCCAACGTCCTGACTTTC

abundance: -
v_gene: TRBV11-3
d_gene: -
j_gene: TRBJ1-2
CDR3aa: CASSPGGDYGYTF
CDR3nt: TGTGCCAGCAGTCCCGGCGGGGATTATGGCTACACCTTC

abundance: -
v_gene: TRBV3-1/TRBV3-2
d_gene: -
j_gene: TRBJ2-5
CDR3aa: CASSQDRSGPRGETQYF
CDR3nt: TGTGCCAGCAGCCAAGATCGTAGCGGCCCTAGGGGAGAGACCCAGTACTTC

abundance: few
v_gene: TRBV11-2
d_gene: -
j_gene: TRBJ2-7
CDR3aa: CASSPRRRPYEQYF
CDR3nt: TGTGCCAGCAGCCCCCGGAGGAGACCCTACGAGCAGTACTTC

abundance: -
v_gene: TRBV7-7
d_gene: -
j_gene: TRBJ1-2
CDR3aa: CASSGRQVGYTF
CDR3nt: TGTGCTAGCAGCGGGCGACAGGTTGGCTACACCTTC